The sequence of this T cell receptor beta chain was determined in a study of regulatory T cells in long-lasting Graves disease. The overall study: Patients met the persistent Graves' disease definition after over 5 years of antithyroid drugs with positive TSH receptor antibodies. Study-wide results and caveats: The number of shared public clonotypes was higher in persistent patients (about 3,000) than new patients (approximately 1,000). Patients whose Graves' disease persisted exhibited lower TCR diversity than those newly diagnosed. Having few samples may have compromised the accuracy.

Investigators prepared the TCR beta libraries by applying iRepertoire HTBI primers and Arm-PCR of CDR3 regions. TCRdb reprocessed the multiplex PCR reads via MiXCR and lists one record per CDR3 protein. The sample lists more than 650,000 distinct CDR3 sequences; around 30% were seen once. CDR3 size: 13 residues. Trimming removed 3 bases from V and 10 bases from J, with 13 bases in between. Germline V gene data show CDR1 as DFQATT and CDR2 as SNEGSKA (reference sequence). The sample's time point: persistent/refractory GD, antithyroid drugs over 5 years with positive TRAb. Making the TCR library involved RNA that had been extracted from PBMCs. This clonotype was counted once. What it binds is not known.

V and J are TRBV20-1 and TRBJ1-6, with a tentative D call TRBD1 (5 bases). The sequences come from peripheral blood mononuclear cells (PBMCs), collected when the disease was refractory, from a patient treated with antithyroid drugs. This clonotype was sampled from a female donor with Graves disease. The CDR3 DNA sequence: TGCAGTGCTAGTTCAGGGAGGTCCTCACCCCTCCACTTT. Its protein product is CSASSGRSSPLHF.